This TCR beta chain was identified in a study of molecular identifiers for immune sequencing clone quantification. Study overall: The replicates split RNA from roughly 20,000 or 100,000 naive CD8 cells five ways and sequenced four. Study-level results: It was shown that clones above 20 RNA copies held over 99% of effector molecules, but under 1% in naive cells.

Concerning this clonotype itself: Its matching antigen is unknown. A much larger clone sits a single nucleotide away, making a read error possible.

TCRdb re-called the PCR reads with MiXCR, one entry per CDR3 protein. This table has more than 85,000 distinct CDR3 sequences, roughly 38% appearing once. The germline V gene encodes CDR1 KGHSH and CDR2 LQKENI. The CDR3 spans 13 residues. The receptor comes from a human donor in good health. Some libraries in this study had Jurkat cell RNA spiked in. The chain employs TRBV18 and TRBJ1-5; D uncertain. The source material was naive CD8+ T cells from blood, with Jurkat cell RNA spiked in. Subset specified: FACS-sorted CD8+CD4-CCR7+CD45RA+ naive T cells. The CDR3 region has the DNA TGTGTCAGCTCACCGGACGGAAATCAGCCCCAGCATTTT. The encoded protein is CVSSPDGNQPQHF.